A selection of T cell receptor beta chains follows, all from one sample in a study of cytomegalovirus exposure and HLA in healthy donors. The method was immunoSEQ multiplex PCR; TCRdb's version includes in-frame clones alone and lacks a portion of them. The profile shows about 180,000 clones, 77% of them singletons. Specimen: PBMCs. The receptors come from a woman in her twenties or thirties in good health and CMV-seropositive. The CDR3 runs from the conserved cysteine through the conserved F or W. The D gene is left open where the match is weak. The size field is filled for only some rows; it gives once, few, many or a size class.

>TRBJ1-2|-|-|TRBV28|13
CASTTPANYGYTF
TGTGCCAGCACGACACCAGCTAACTATGGCTACACCTTC
>TRBJ2-7|-|-|TRBV19|13
CASSMDGSYEQYF
TGTGCCAGTAGTATGGACGGGAGTTACGAGCAGTACTTC
>TRBJ2-5|TRBD1|-|TRBV11-3|15
CASSLGQGTQETQYF
TGTGCCAGCAGCTTGGGACAGGGGACCCAAGAGACCCAGTACTTC
>TRBJ2-7|TRBD1|-|TRBV5-1|15
CASSLVGTAAYEQYF
TGCGCCAGCAGCTTGGTGGGGACAGCCGCCTACGAGCAGTACTTC
>TRBJ1-4|-|-|TRBV30|15
CAWSVRGGTNEKLFF
TGTGCCTGGAGTGTTCGCGGCGGGACTAATGAAAAACTGTTTTTT
>TRBJ1-2|-|-|TRBV6-4|14
CASSDSTTARGYTF
TGTGCCAGCAGTGACTCTACGACAGCCCGGGGCTACACCTTC
>TRBJ2-3|TRBD2|once|TRBV6-5|14
CAAATSGITDTQYF
TGTGCCGCGGCGACTAGCGGGATCACAGATACGCAGTATTTT
>TRBJ2-5|TRBD2|-|TRBV9|16
CASSVVPSGPQETQYF
TGTGCCAGCAGCGTAGTTCCTAGCGGGCCTCAAGAGACCCAGTACTTC
>TRBJ2-3|-|-|TRBV5-1|17
CASSLDQGGRKTDTQYF
TGCGCCAGCAGCTTAGATCAAGGAGGGAGGAAGACAGATACGCAGTATTTT
>TRBJ1-5|-|-|TRBV18|16
CASSQQGGYSNQPQHF
TGTGCCAGCTCACAACAGGGAGGGTACAGCAATCAGCCCCAGCATTTT
>TRBJ2-3|TRBD2|once|TRBV19|15
CASSMASGSTDTQYF
TGTGCCAGTAGTATGGCTAGCGGTAGCACAGATACGCAGTATTTT
>TRBJ2-3|TRBD1|-|TRBV27|14
CASRGQVRGDTQYF
TGTGCCAGCAGGGGACAGGTTCGAGGAGATACGCAGTATTTT
>TRBJ2-1|TRBD2|-|TRBV5-6|16
CASSPARLAGSDEQFF
TGTGCCAGCAGCCCGGCGAGACTAGCGGGAAGTGATGAGCAGTTCTTC
>TRBJ2-2|TRBD2|few|TRBV15|17
CATSRASGTSGSGELFF
TGTGCCACCAGCAGAGCGTCCGGGACTAGCGGGAGCGGGGAGCTGTTTTTT
>TRBJ2-1|TRBD2|once|TRBV29-1|17
CSVARYSTSGTHNEQFF
TGCAGCGTTGCGCGCTATTCGACTAGCGGGACCCACAATGAGCAGTTCTTC
>TRBJ2-3|-|-|TRBV15|13
CATSRDTGDTQYF
TGTGCCACCAGCAGAGATACCGGAGATACGCAGTATTTT
>TRBJ2-3|TRBD2|-|TRBV27|19
CASSPIGRASGRNTDTQYF
TGTGCCAGCAGTCCGATCGGGAGGGCTAGCGGGAGGAACACAGATACGCAGTATTTT
>TRBJ2-1|TRBD2|-|TRBV27|14
CASSGRAQNDEQFF
TGTGCCAGCAGCGGGAGGGCTCAAAACGATGAGCAGTTCTTC
>TRBJ2-3|-|-|TRBV7-3|16
CASSPSGGVYTDTQYF
TGTGCCAGCAGCCCTTCGGGCGGGGTTTACACAGATACGCAGTATTTT
>TRBJ2-6|-|-|TRBV7-2|13
CASSIGTSNVLTF
TGTGCCAGCAGCATCGGGACTTCCAACGTCCTGACTTTC
>TRBJ2-1|TRBD2|-|TRBV11-3|18
CASSRTSGRASSYNEQFF
TGTGCCAGCAGCCGGACTAGCGGGAGGGCTAGCTCCTACAATGAGCAGTTCTTC
>TRBJ2-3|-|-|TRBV28|14
CASRIGVRPDTQYF
TGTGCCAGCAGGATAGGGGTACGTCCAGATACGCAGTATTTT
>TRBJ1-2|TRBD1|-|TRBV30|12
CAWSATGNGYTF
TGTGCCTGGAGTGCGACAGGGAACGGCTACACCTTC
>TRBJ1-1|TRBD1|once|TRBV10-3|14
CAIRGDRGNTEAFF
TGTGCCATCAGAGGGGACAGGGGGAACACTGAAGCTTTCTTT
>TRBJ1-1|-|-|TRBV12-5|14
CASGLVRRNTEAFF
TGTGCTAGTGGTTTGGTACGCAGGAACACTGAAGCTTTCTTT
>TRBJ2-7|TRBD1|-|TRBV6-5|14
CASSYLGQPYEQYF
TGTGCCAGCAGTTACCTGGGACAGCCCTACGAGCAGTACTTC
>TRBJ2-2|-|-|TRBV4-1|15
CASSHPRADTGELFF
TGCGCCAGCAGCCACCCGAGGGCTGACACCGGGGAGCTGTTTTTT
>TRBJ1-1|-|few|TRBV4-2|16
CASSQGSPGSPLHAFF
TGTGCCAGCAGCCAAGGCTCGCCGGGTTCACCTCTTCACGCTTTCTTT
>TRBJ2-1|-|-|TRBV5-6|12
CASSTYQGGQFF
TGTGCCAGCAGCACTTACCAAGGGGGGCAGTTCTTC
>TRBJ2-7|TRBD2|-|TRBV27|15
CASSLSGSLSYEQYF
TGTGCCAGCAGTCTTAGCGGGAGCCTCTCCTACGAGCAGTACTTC
>TRBJ2-7|TRBD2|-|TRBV11-2|14
CASSPGLAWDEQYF
TGTGCCAGCAGCCCGGGACTAGCGTGGGACGAGCAGTACTTC
>TRBJ2-5|-|-|TRBV11-3|12
CASSLDRETQYF
TGTGCCAGCAGCTTAGATCGGGAGACCCAGTACTTC
>TRBJ1-1|-|-|TRBV28|15
CASTLGGTLNTEAFF
TGTGCCAGCACCCTGGGGGGGACACTGAACACTGAAGCTTTCTTT
>TRBJ1-4|TRBD1|-|TRBV13|13
CASSSGQLEKLFF
TGTGCCAGCAGCTCGGGACAGCTGGAAAAACTGTTTTTT
>TRBJ2-5|TRBD2|-|TRBV19|18
CASSNRLAGGPDQETQYF
TGTGCCAGTAGTAACCGACTAGCGGGAGGGCCGGACCAAGAGACCCAGTACTTC
>TRBJ2-3|-|-|TRBV6-6|14
CASKRVGGTDTQYF
TGTGCCAGCAAACGGGTAGGGGGCACAGATACGCAGTATTTT
>TRBJ2-1|TRBD1|-|TRBV6-6|12
CASSYDRQGQFF
TGTGCCAGCAGTTACGATAGACAGGGGCAGTTCTTC
>TRBJ1-5|TRBD1|-|TRBV28|18
CASSPDQTGQVADQPQHF
TGTGCCAGCAGTCCGGACCAGACGGGACAGGTTGCGGATCAGCCCCAGCATTTT
>TRBJ1-1|-|-|TRBV7-8|14
CASSLIVMNTEAFF
TGTGCCAGCAGCTTAATAGTCATGAACACTGAAGCTTTCTTT
>TRBJ2-3|TRBD2|-|TRBV4-1|18
CASSPTSGRATSTDTQYF
TGCGCCAGCAGCCCAACTAGCGGGAGGGCCACAAGCACAGATACGCAGTATTTT
>TRBJ2-1|-|-|TRBV9|16
CASSPYVAGEYNEQFF
TGTGCCAGCAGCCCCTATGTAGCAGGGGAGTACAATGAGCAGTTCTTC